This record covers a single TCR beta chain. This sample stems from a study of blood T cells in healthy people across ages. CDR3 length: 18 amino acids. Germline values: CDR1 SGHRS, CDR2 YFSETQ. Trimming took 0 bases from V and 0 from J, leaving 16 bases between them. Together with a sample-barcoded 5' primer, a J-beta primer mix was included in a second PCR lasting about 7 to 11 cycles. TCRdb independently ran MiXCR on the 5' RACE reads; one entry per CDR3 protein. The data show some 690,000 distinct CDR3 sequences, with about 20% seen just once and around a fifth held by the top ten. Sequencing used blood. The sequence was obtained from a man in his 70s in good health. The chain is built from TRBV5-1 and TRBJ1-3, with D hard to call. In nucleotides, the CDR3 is TGCGCCAGCAGCTTGGCCGTGTCAGTTGGACCCTCTGGAAACACCATATATTTT. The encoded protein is CASSLAVSVGPSGNTIYF.